The text below deals with one TCR beta chain. The germline V gene has CDR1 SGHAT and CDR2 FQNNGV. Trimming removed 3 bases from V and 12 bases from J; junction bases left unmatched: 3. The CDR3 totals 12 residues. It was version v3.0 of the immunoSEQ assay that was run at survey level. The table came from immunoSEQ multiplex PCR; TCRdb's copy has only in-frame clones and leaves some out. The sample has 25,000 to 30,000 clones; about nine tenths are singletons. The sample belongs to a study of long-term antiretroviral therapy in people with HIV. The chain has TRBV11-2 and TRBJ2-1; 9 bases map to TRBD2. The sample in question was unsorted PBMCs, obtained just over 5 years after starting antiretroviral therapy. This sequence originates from a woman between 40 and 55 years old with HIV. In nucleotides, the CDR3 is TGTGCCAGCAGCTTTAGCGGGAGCGGGCAGTTCTTC. Protein: CASSFSGSGQFF.